This T cell receptor beta chain came from a study of T cell responses to AZD1222 COVID-19 vaccine. Only in-frame clones appear in the TCRdb table, and some are missing; sequencing was by immunoSEQ multiplex PCR. The sample contains 130,000 or so clones, approximately 94% of which appear only once. The germline V gene has CDR1 SGDLS and CDR2 YYNGEE. CDR3 length: 15 residues. The trim removed 3 bases at V and 7 bases at J, leaving 4 bases unmatched. This sample comprised peripheral blood, obtained on day 0 of AZD1222 vaccination. This chain uses TRBV9 with TRBJ1-6; TRBD1 matches at 10 bases. The clonotype comes from an adult in good health. The CDR3 bases are TGTGCCAGCAGCGGTCGGGACAGGGGAAATTCACCCCTCCACTTT. Amino acid sequence: CASSGRDRGNSPLHF.